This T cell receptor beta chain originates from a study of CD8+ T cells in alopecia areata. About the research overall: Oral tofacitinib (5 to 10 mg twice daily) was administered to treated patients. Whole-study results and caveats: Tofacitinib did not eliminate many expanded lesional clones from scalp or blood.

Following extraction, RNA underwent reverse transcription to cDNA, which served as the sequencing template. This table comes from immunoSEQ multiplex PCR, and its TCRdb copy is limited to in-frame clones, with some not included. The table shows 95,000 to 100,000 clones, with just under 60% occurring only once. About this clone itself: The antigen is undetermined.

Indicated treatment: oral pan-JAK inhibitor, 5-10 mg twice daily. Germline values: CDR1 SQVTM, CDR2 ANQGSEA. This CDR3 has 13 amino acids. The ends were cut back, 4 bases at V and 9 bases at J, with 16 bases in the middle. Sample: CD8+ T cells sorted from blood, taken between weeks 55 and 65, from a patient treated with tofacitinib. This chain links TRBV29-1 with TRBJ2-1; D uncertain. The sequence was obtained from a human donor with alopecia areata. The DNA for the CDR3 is TGCAGCGTTGCTGGGCAGGTGGGTCCTGAGCAGTTCTTC. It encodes CSVAGQVGPEQFF.